The sequence of this TCR beta chain was determined in a study of blood T cells in healthy people across ages. Donors each provided 8 to 10 milliliters of peripheral blood. Alongside a J-beta primer mix, a sample-barcoded 5' primer served in a second PCR lasting roughly 7 to 11 cycles. TCRdb reprocessed the 5' RACE reads with MiXCR, giving one entry per CDR3 protein. The sample contains about 1,800,000 distinct CDR3 sequences, roughly 30% of which appear only once. Trimming took off 0 bases at V and 6 bases at J, with 17 bases between the two ends. Germline CDR1 and CDR2: SGHDN and FVKESK. The length of the CDR3 is 16 residues. This clonotype was observed a few times.

The chain combines TRBV14 with TRBJ1-2; D possibly corresponds to TRBD1 (6 bases). The sequence was obtained from a woman younger than 45 in good health. The sample taken for sequencing was blood. CDR3 nucleotides: TGTGCCAGCAGCCAAGATTATGACGCGACAGGAGATGGCTACACCTTC. Its protein product is CASSQDYDATGDGYTF.